These 24 T cell receptor beta chains originate from one sample sequenced in a study of cytomegalovirus exposure and HLA in healthy donors. Primers: 60 Vbeta forward and 13 Jbeta reverse. The assay was immunoSEQ multiplex PCR, and TCRdb's table has in-frame clones only and misses some. The sample consists of around 200,000 clones, around 80% of them appearing once. Sequenced input: PBMCs. Receptors originate from a woman in her 40s in good health and CMV-seronegative.

The chain has TRBV5-6 and TRBJ2-5; the D is unclear. The end of the DNA is better explained by TRBJ2-7, so the J call may be wrong. The CDR3 runs to 13 residues. The germline gives CDR1 SGHDT, CDR2 YYEEEE. The CDR3 DNA reads as TGTGCCAGCAGCTTGTGGTTCCCCAACGAGCAGTACTTC. Amino acids: CASSLWFPNEQYF.

This chain joins TRBV18 and TRBJ2-5; 8 bases are shared with TRBD1. Gene TRBJ2-7 matches the end of the DNA better, so the J call may be wrong. The CDR3 covers 16 residues. Germline loops: CDR1 KGHSH, CDR2 LQKENI. The CDR3 sequence is CASSPLGRGLGYEQYF. CDR3 coding DNA: TGTGCCAGCTCACCACTTGGCAGGGGGCTCGGGTACGAGCAGTACTTC.

V is TRBV2 and J is TRBJ2-5; TRBD1 matches 11 bases. With 8 bases clipped from V and 0 bases from J, the junction kept 11 bases outside the gene matches. Per the germline V gene, CDR1 is SNHLY and CDR2 is FYNNEI. CDR3 length equals 17 residues. In DNA, the CDR3 is TGTGCCAGCTCCCGGACAGGGGGCATGGGGTACCAAGAGACCCAGTACTTC. It encodes CASSRTGGMGYQETQYF.

This clone was picked up a small number of times. The chain recombines TRBV6-1 with TRBJ2-7; D possibly corresponds to TRBD2 (5 bases). The CDR3 spans 13 residues. V was pared by 0 bases and J by 6 bases, with 9 bases between. Germline-derived CDR1 and CDR2 are MNHNS and SASEGT. CDR3 region: CASSEAGTSEQYF. The CDR3 bases are TGTGCCAGCAGTGAAGCGGGTACTAGCGAGCAGTACTTC.

This chain uses TRBV7-3 with TRBJ2-3; 12 bases agree with TRBD2. From germline, CDR1 is SGHTA and CDR2 FQGTGA. This CDR3 spans 20 amino acids. With V trimmed by 2 bases and J by 4 bases, 16 bases remained unmatched. The CDR3 reads CASSLQGSLAGGHGADTQYF. In nucleotides, the CDR3 is TGTGCCAGCAGCTTACAAGGGAGTCTAGCGGGGGGGCATGGGGCAGATACGCAGTATTTT.

V gene TRBV7-9 combines with J gene TRBJ1-4; TRBD1 matches at 10 bases. The germline V gene has CDR1 SEHNR and CDR2 FQNEAQ (reference sequence). The CDR3 has 13 residues. V shed 5 bases, J shed 10 bases, and the junction held 4 bases outside the gene matches. The CDR3 DNA reads TGTGCCAGCAGCGGCCGGGACAGGGGAAAACTGTTTTTT. This translates into CASSGRDRGKLFF.

This chain uses TRBV27 with TRBJ1-2; a possible D gene is TRBD1 (5 bases). Germline-derived CDR1 and CDR2 are MNHEY and SMNVEV (reference sequence). V lost 6 bases and J lost 5, with 19 bases in between. The CDR3 length is 15 residues. CDR3 amino acids: CASSTAGGGEYGYTF. The CDR3 nucleotides read TGTGCCAGCAGCACAGCCGGTGGGGGGGAGTATGGCTACACCTTC.

The V gene is TRBV6-6, the J gene TRBJ2-1, with D perhaps TRBD2 (6 bases). Trimming shortened V by 8 bases and J by 2 bases, and 13 bases separated the two germline ends. The CDR3 loop spans 14 amino acids. CDR1 is MNHNY, CDR2 SVGAGI, per germline (reference sequence). The CDR3 coding sequence is TGTGCCAGCCTACCACGGGGGACCTACAATGAGCAGTTCTTC. Its protein is CASLPRGTYNEQFF.

This clone was picked up one time. CDR3 loop: CASSFYRPDDRGAEAFF. The CDR3 coding sequence is TGTGCCAGCAGCTTTTACCGGCCGGACGACAGGGGGGCTGAAGCTTTCTTT. The chain is built from TRBV7-2 and TRBJ1-1; TRBD1 matches at 9 bases. CDR1 and CDR2 from the germline V gene are SGHTA and FQGNSA. The V and J ends lost 3 bases and 6 bases, in that order; junction bases with no gene match: 14. The CDR3 contains 17 residues. The complete variable domain, with remaining parts taken from reference TRBV7-2 and TRBJ1-1, reads GAGVSQSPSNKVTEKGKDVELRCDPISGHTALYWYRQSLGQGLEFLIYFQGNSAPDKSGLPSDRFSAERTGGSVSTLTIQRTQQEDSAVYLCASSFYRPDDRGAEAFFGQGTRLTVV.

This sequence joins TRBV6-1 and TRBJ1-5; D is ambiguous. V lost 3 bases and J 5 bases, leaving 11 bases between the germline ends. CDR1 is MNHNS, CDR2 SASEGT, per germline. The CDR3 runs 14 residues. This CDR3 reads CASSDPWRDQPQHF. The CDR3 bases are TGTGCCAGCAGTGACCCGTGGAGGGATCAGCCCCAGCATTTT.

This clone was counted a single time. The chain links TRBV6-5 to TRBJ2-7; TRBD2 aligns across 8 bases. Per the germline V gene, CDR1 is MNHEY and CDR2 is SVGAGI. This CDR3 is built from 14 residues. The V and J ends lost 6 bases and 0 bases, in that order; junction bases with no gene match: 4. The CDR3 sequence: CASSRGGFSYEQYF. As DNA, the CDR3 is TGTGCCAGCAGCCGGGGGGGATTCTCCTACGAGCAGTACTTC.

The CDR3 sequence: CASSITGAREQYF. The CDR3 region has the DNA TGTGCCAGTAGTATTACGGGTGCCCGGGAGCAGTACTTC. V and J are TRBV19 and TRBJ2-7; D call uncertain. The CDR3 sequence is 13 residues long. Germline-derived CDR1 and CDR2 are LNHDA and SQIVND (reference sequence). The V end lost 3 bases, the J end lost 7 bases, and 13 bases lay between the germline ends.

This clone was counted once. The rearrangement joins TRBV2 to TRBJ2-3, with D perhaps TRBD1 (5 bases). This CDR3 region has 13 residues. V gave up 7 bases and J gave up 5 bases, with 13 bases separating them. Germline CDR1 SNHLY, CDR2 FYNNEI. The CDR3 is CASIGVERDTQYF. CDR3 nucleotide sequence: TGTGCCAGCATAGGGGTGGAGAGAGATACGCAGTATTTT.

This chain uses TRBV5-6 with TRBJ2-7; D is uncertain. Per the germline V gene, CDR1 is SGHDT and CDR2 is YYEEEE. The CDR3 runs to 13 residues. The V and J ends lost 2 bases and 3 bases respectively, with 9 bases between them. CDR3 DNA sequence: TGTGCCAGCAGCTTCAGACACGGCTACGAGCAGTACTTC. Protein product: CASSFRHGYEQYF.

Comment on this clone: Other nucleotide sequences in the sample specify the same CDR3. This chain connects TRBV6-5 to TRBJ2-7; 8 nucleotides agree with TRBD1. The V and J ends lost 6 bases and 2 bases, in that order; junction bases with no gene match: 3. CDR1 is MNHEY and CDR2 is SVGAGI in the germline V gene. The CDR3 runs 13 residues. CDR3 in DNA: TGTGCCAGCAGCCGGACAGGGACCTACGAGCAGTACTTC. It encodes CASSRTGTYEQYF.

The genes are TRBV28 and TRBJ2-6, with 10 bases fitting TRBD1. The junction had 9 bases not matched to a gene; V was cut back by 3 bases and J by 4 bases. CDR3 size: 18 residues. Germline-derived CDR1 and CDR2 are MDHEN and SYDVKM. In DNA, the CDR3 is TGTGCCAGCAGTTTTTGGGGGACAGGGGTTTCCGGGGCCAACGTCCTGACTTTC. It specifies CASSFWGTGVSGANVLTF.

This clone came up once. The rearrangement joins TRBV30 to TRBJ2-4; 8 bases align to TRBD1. The germline CDR1 and CDR2 sequences are GTSNPN and SVGIG (reference sequence). The CDR3 sequence is 14 residues long. J gave up 7 bases and V 0 bases, and 5 bases lay outside the gene matches. CDR3 in amino acids: CAWSVGPGGNIQYF. The CDR3, as DNA: TGTGCCTGGAGTGTAGGTCCAGGGGGCAACATTCAGTACTTC.

V gene TRBV9 combines with J gene TRBJ1-2; a possible D gene is TRBD1 (6 bases). Between the trimmed V and J ends, which lost 3 bases and 1 base, there was a span of 13 bases. The CDR3 totals 15 residues. CDR1 and CDR2 (germline): SGDLS, YYNGEE. This chain's CDR3 is CASSAGTTHNYGYTF. As DNA, the CDR3 is TGTGCCAGCAGCGCCGGGACAACTCATAACTATGGCTACACCTTC.

V and J are TRBV6-5 and TRBJ2-4; D call uncertain. This CDR3 contains 16 residues. Germline CDR1 reads MNHEY; CDR2 reads SVGAGI. The V end lost 0 bases, the J end lost 0 bases, and 9 bases lay between the germline ends. DNA of the CDR3: TGTGCCAGCAGTTACTCCCTGTCACTAGCCAAAAACATTCAGTACTTC. This encodes CASSYSLSLAKNIQYF.

The chain employs TRBV9 and TRBJ2-7; tentatively, D is TRBD1 (5 bases). The CDR3 has 14 residues. Germline values: CDR1 SGDLS, CDR2 YYNGEE. The V and J ends lost 0 bases and 3 bases respectively, with 10 bases between them. DNA for the CDR3: TGTGCCAGCAGCGTAGAGGGTAGGGGCTACGAGCAGTACTTC. Its translation is CASSVEGRGYEQYF. Together with reference TRBV9 and TRBJ2-7, the CDR3 gives the full variable domain: DSGVTQTPKHLITATGQRVTLRCSPRSGDLSVYWYQQSLDQGLQFLIQYYNGEERAKGNILERFSAQQFPDLHSELNLSSLELGDSALYFCASSVEGRGYEQYFGPGTRLTVT.

The chain is built from TRBV11-3 and TRBJ1-2; TRBD1 matches at 9 bases. The CDR3 spans 17 residues. V shed 4 bases and J 2 bases; nucleotides not matched to a gene: 11. Germline V lookup: CDR1 SGHNT, CDR2 YENEEA. As DNA, the CDR3 is TGTGCCAGCAGCTCGGGCCGGGACAGGGTAACAAACTATGGCTACACCTTC. Translating it yields CASSSGRDRVTNYGYTF.

This rearrangement joins TRBV13 to TRBJ2-1; D is unresolved. V was pared by 2 bases and J by 0 bases, with 8 bases between. The CDR3 sequence is 15 residues long. The germline V gene encodes CDR1 PRHDT and CDR2 FYEKMQ (reference sequence). The chain's CDR3 is CASSLRQDSYNEQFF. CDR3 in DNA: TGTGCCAGCAGCTTACGGCAGGACTCCTACAATGAGCAGTTCTTC.

The chain is built from TRBV7-2 and TRBJ1-1; D gene uncertain. This CDR3 has 14 amino acids. Germline CDR1 SGHTA, CDR2 FQGNSA. V lost 4 bases and J 1 base, leaving 10 bases between the germline ends. This CDR3 reads CASSSVVWNTEAFF. In nucleotides, the CDR3 is TGTGCCAGCAGCTCGGTCGTATGGAACACTGAAGCTTTCTTT.

This chain joins TRBV18 and TRBJ2-7; TRBD1 agrees at 7 bases. This CDR3 region has 15 residues. The junction had 10 bases not matched to a gene; V was cut back by 5 bases and J by 3 bases. CDR1 KGHSH and CDR2 LQKENI come from the germline V gene. This CDR3 reads CASSARQGRRYEQYF. The CDR3 DNA follows: TGTGCCAGCTCAGCCCGACAGGGAAGGCGCTACGAGCAGTACTTC.